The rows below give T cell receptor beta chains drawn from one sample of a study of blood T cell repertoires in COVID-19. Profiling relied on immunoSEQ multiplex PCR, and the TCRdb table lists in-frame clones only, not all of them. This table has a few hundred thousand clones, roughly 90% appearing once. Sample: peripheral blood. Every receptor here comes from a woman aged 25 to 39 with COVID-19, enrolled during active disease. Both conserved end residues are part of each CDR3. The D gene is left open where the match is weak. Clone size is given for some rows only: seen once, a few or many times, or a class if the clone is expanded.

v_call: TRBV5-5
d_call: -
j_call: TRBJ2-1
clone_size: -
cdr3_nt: TGTGCCAGCAGCTTGTTGTCCGGGGTTGCGGCTGGGTTTGATGAGCAGTTCTTC
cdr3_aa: CASSLLSGVAAGFDEQFF

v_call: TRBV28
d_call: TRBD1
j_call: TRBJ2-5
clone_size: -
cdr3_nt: TGTGCCAGCAGTTCCAACAGGGGGGAAGAGACCCAGTACTTC
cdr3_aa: CASSSNRGEETQYF

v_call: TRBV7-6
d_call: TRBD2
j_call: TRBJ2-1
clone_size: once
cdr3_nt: TGTGCCAGCAGCCTGATCCCTTTACGGACTAGCGGGAGAAATGAGCAGTTCTTC
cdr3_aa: CASSLIPLRTSGRNEQFF

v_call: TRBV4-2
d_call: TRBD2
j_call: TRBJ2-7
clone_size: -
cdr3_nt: TGTGCCAGCAGCCAAGTGGGGCGGCTAGCGGGGGCATACGAGCAGTACTTC
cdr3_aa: CASSQVGRLAGAYEQYF

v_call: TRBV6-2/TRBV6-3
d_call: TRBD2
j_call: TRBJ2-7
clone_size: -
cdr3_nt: TGTGCCAGCAGCCCACTAGCGCCCCACGAGCAGTACTTC
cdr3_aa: CASSPLAPHEQYF

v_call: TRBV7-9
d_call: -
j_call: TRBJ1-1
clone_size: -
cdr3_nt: TGTGCCAGCAGCTTAGAGCTTCAGGTGAACACTGAAGCTTTCTTT
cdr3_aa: CASSLELQVNTEAFF

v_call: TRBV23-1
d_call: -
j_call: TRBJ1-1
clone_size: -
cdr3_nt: TGCGCCAGCACAAGGAACCCTACAGGGCCCCTGAACACTGAAGCTTTCTTT
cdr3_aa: CASTRNPTGPLNTEAFF

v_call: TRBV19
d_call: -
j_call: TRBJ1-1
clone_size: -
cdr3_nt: TGTGCCAGTAGTCCGAGCAAATTGGAGGCTTTCTTT
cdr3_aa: CASSPSKLEAFF

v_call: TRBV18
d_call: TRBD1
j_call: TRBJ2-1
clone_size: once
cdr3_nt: TGTGCCAGCTCACCCCGGGACAGGGAATACAATGAGCAGTTCTTC
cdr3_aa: CASSPRDREYNEQFF

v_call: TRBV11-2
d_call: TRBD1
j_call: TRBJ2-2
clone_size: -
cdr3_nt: TGTGCCAGCAGCTTTATAGGGACAGGGTTTCCCGGGGAGCTGTTTTTT
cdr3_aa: CASSFIGTGFPGELFF

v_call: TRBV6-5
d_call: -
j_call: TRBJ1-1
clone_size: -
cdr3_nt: TGTGCCAGCAGTACCGGGAACACTGAAGCTTTCTTT
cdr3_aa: CASSTGNTEAFF

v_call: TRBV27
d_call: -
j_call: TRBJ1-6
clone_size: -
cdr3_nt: TGTGCCAGCAGTCCTATACGGGATTTGAAAGGTGGTTCACCCCTCCACTTT
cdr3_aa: CASSPIRDLKGGSPLHF

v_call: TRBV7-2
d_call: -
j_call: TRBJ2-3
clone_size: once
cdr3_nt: TGTGCCAGCAGCTTACCTATAGCGCCAGATACGCAGTATTTT
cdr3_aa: CASSLPIAPDTQYF

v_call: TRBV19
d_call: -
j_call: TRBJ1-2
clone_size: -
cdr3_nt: TGTGCCAGTAGTATAGTAGAGGCAGTCTATGGCTACACCTTC
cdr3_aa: CASSIVEAVYGYTF

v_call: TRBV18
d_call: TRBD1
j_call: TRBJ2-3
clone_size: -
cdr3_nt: TGTGCCAGCTCACCAACGACAGGGCGAGGGGCAGATACGCAGTATTTT
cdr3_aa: CASSPTTGRGADTQYF

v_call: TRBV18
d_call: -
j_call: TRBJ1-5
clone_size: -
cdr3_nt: TGTGCCAGCTCACCACGGGGCACAGATCAGCCCCAGCATTTT
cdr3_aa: CASSPRGTDQPQHF

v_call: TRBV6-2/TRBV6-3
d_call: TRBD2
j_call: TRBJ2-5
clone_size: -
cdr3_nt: TGTGCCAGCAGTTACTCACTAGCGGGAGTTGGCGAGACCCAGTACTTC
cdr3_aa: CASSYSLAGVGETQYF

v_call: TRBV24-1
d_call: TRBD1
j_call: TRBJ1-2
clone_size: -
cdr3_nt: TGTGCCACCAGTGATCCCGCACGGGACAGGGGGCAAAAATGGGATGGCTACACCTTC
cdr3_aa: CATSDPARDRGQKWDGYTF

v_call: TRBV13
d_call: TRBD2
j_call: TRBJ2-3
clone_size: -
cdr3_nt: TGTGCCAGCAGCGCCGGGACTAGCAGACTCCGGGATACGCAGTATTTT
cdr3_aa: CASSAGTSRLRDTQYF

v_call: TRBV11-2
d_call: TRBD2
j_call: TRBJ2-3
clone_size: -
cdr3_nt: TGTGCCAGCAGCTCCCGACCGACTAGCGGTAGCACAGATACGCAGTATTTT
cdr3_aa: CASSSRPTSGSTDTQYF

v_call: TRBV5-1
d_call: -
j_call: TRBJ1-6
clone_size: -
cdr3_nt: TGCGCCAGCGCCCCTAGGACAGACGGCGGTTCACCCCTCCACTTT
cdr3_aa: CASAPRTDGGSPLHF

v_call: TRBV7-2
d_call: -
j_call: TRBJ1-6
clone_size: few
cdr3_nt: TGTGCCAGCAGCCTCTCTCCTACAGGGTCTTCACCCCTCCACTTT
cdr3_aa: CASSLSPTGSSPLHF

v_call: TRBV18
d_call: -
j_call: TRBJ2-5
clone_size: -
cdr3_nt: TGTGCCAGCTCGCCTCCAGGGGTATCGGAGACCCAGTACTTC
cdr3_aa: CASSPPGVSETQYF

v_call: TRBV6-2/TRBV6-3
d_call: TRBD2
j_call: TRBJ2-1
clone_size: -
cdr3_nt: TGTGCCAGCAGTTACTCCCCTTTAGCGGGAGACGAGCAGTTCTTC
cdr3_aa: CASSYSPLAGDEQFF

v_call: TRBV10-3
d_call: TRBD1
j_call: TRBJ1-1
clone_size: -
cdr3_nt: TGTGCCATCAGTGAGTTGGGACAGCTGAACACTGAAGCTTTCTTT
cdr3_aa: CAISELGQLNTEAFF

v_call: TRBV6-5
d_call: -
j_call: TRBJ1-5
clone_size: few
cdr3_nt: TGTGCCAGCAGTTACTCTGGCGACAGGAATCAGCCCCAGCATTTT
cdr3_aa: CASSYSGDRNQPQHF

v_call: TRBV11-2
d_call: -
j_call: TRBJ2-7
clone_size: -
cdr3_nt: TGTGCCAGCAGCTTAGTTTGGGCGGACAGCTACGAGCAGTACTTC
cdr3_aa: CASSLVWADSYEQYF

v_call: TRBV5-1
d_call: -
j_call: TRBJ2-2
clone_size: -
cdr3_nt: TGCGCCAGCAGCTCCCGACTCACGGAAGGCACCGGGGAGCTGTTTTTT
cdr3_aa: CASSSRLTEGTGELFF

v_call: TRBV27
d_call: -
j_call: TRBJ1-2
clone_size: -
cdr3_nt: TGTGCCAGCAGACAGGGATATGGCTACACCTTC
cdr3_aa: CASRQGYGYTF

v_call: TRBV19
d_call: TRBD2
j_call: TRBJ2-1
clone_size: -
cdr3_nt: TGTGCCAGTACAGCGGGGTCCTCAAAGAGCTCCTACAATGAGCAGTTCTTC
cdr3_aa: CASTAGSSKSSYNEQFF

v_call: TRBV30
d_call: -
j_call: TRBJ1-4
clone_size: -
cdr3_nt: TGTGCCTGGAGTGAATGGCGAGACAGGCGAGATGAAAAACTGTTTTTT
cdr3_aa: CAWSEWRDRRDEKLFF

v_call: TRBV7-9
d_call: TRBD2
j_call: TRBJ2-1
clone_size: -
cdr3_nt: TGTGCCAGCAGCTTCGATGGGCTAGCGGGAGGGGATTTGCGCAATGAGCAGTTCTTC
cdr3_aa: CASSFDGLAGGDLRNEQFF

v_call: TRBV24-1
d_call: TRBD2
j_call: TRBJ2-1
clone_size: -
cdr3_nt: TGTGCCACCAGTGATGCGGGACTAGCGGGGTACAATGAGCAGTTCTTC
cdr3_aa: CATSDAGLAGYNEQFF

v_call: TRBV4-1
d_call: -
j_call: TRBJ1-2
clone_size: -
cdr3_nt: TGCGCCAGCAGCCAAGGCAGAGGCTACACCTTC
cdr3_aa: CASSQGRGYTF

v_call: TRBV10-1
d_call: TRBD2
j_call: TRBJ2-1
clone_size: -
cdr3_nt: TGCGCCAGCCCCCAAATCAGCGGGATCAATGAGCAGTTCTTC
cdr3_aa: CASPQISGINEQFF

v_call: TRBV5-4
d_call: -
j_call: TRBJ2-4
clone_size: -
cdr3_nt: TGTGCCAGCAGCTTGTCGGGTACCAAAAACATTCAGTACTTC
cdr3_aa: CASSLSGTKNIQYF

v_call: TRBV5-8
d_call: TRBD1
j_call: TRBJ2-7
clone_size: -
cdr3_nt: TGTGCCAGCATCCCGACAGGGTTTCGGTACGAGCAGTACTTC
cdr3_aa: CASIPTGFRYEQYF

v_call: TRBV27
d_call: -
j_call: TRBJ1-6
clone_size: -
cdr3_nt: TGTGCCAGCAGTTTGCGCCCGAATTCACCCCTCCACTTT
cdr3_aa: CASSLRPNSPLHF

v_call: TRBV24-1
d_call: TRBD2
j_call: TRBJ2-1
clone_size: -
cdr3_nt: TGTGCCACCAGTGACCGGGGACTAGCGGGAGGGATACCAGAGCAGTTCTTC
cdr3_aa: CATSDRGLAGGIPEQFF

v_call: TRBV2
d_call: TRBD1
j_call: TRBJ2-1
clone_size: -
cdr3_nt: TGTGCCAGCAGTGTAGGGGACAGTGCCTACAATGAGCAGTTCTTC
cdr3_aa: CASSVGDSAYNEQFF

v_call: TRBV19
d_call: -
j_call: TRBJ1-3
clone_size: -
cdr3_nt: TGTGCCAGTAATACAGAGGCTTCTGGAAACACCATATATTTT
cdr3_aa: CASNTEASGNTIYF

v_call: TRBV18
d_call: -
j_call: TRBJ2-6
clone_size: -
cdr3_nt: TGTGCCAGCTCGCCCGACTGGGCTGGGGCCAACGTCCTGACTTTC
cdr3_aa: CASSPDWAGANVLTF

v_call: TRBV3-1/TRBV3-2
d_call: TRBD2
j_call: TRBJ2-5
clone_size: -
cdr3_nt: TGTGCCAGCAGCCCGGGGGGCGGGGGGCCGCAAGAGACCCAGTACTTC
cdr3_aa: CASSPGGGGPQETQYF

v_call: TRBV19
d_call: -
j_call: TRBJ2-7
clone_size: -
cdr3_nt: TGTGCCAGTAGTATCTCAGAGGGCTACGAGCAGTACTTC
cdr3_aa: CASSISEGYEQYF

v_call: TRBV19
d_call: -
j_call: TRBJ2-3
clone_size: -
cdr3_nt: TGTGCCAGTAGTATAGGGGAGAAAGCAGATACGCAGTATTTT
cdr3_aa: CASSIGEKADTQYF

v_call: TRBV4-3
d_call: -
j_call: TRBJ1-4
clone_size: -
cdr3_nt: TGCGCCAGCAGCCCTACGAGAGGACAGCTTAATGAAAAACTGTTTTTT
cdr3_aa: CASSPTRGQLNEKLFF

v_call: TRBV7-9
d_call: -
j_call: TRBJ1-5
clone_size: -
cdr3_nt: TGTGCCAGCAGCTTAGCCGGTCAGCCCCAGCATTTT
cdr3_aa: CASSLAGQPQHF

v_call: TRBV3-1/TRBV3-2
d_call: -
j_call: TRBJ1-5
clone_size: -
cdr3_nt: TGTGCCAGCAGCCAAGACCATAGCAATCAGCCCCAGCATTTT
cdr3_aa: CASSQDHSNQPQHF

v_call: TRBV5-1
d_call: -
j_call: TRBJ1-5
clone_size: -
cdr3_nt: TGCGCCAGCAGCTTACAGGGAAATAGCAATCAGCCCCAGCATTTT
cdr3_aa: CASSLQGNSNQPQHF

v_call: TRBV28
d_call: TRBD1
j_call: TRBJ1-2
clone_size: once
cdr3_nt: TGTGCCAGCAGTTTGCTCCAGGGGGCACGGGGCTACACCTTC
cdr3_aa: CASSLLQGARGYTF

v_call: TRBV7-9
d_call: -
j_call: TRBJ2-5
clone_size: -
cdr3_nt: TGTGCCAGCAGCCCCCCTCCTAGCGTTCAAGAGACCCAGTACTTC
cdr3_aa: CASSPPPSVQETQYF